The 29 T cell receptor beta chains below were found in one sample sequenced in a study of beta chain features in type 1 diabetes. General study findings and limits: Shortening that was moderate but significant affected the TCRB CDR3s of Type 1 diabetes patients in all four CD4+ subsets.

As every portion of the isolated RNA was reverse transcribed, the sequencing read expressed TCRB transcripts. Method: immunoSEQ multiplex PCR; TCRdb's copy keeps in-frame clones and lacks some. The table shows around 240,000 clones, with around 16% occurring only once. No antigen has been identified for these receptors. Material for sequencing was naive CD4+ T cells from blood. These receptors were taken from a man aged 25 to 40 with type 1 diabetes.

In its sample, this clone was seen a few times. J is TRBJ2-7 and V is TRBV6-5; TRBD1 agrees at 7 bases. Germline CDR1 is MNHEY and CDR2 is SVGAGI. This CDR3 is 14 amino acids long. J lost 6 bases, V lost 2 bases, and 7 bases had no gene match. The CDR3 here is CASSYKSHRGEQYF. For the CDR3, the DNA is TGTGCCAGCAGTTACAAATCGCACAGGGGCGAGCAGTACTTC.

The sample holds a few counts of this clone. This chain links TRBV30 with TRBJ2-2; D ambiguous. The CDR3 has 13 residues. Germline V gene data show CDR1 as GTSNPN and CDR2 as SVGIG (reference sequence). V shed 4 bases and J shed 8 bases, with 14 bases lying between them. CDR3 in amino acids: CAWKEQNLGELFF. CDR3 sequence (DNA): TGTGCCTGGAAGGAACAGAACCTAGGGGAGCTGTTTTTT.

This sequence joins TRBV30 and TRBJ2-3; perhaps D is TRBD1 or TRBD2 (6 bases each). Germline CDR1 is GTSNPN and CDR2 is SVGIG (reference sequence). V was cut by 2 bases and J by 2 bases, with 17 bases left in between. There are 16 residues in the CDR3. CDR3 loop: CAWSFRGLNPTDTQYF. The CDR3 DNA sequence: TGTGCCTGGAGTTTCAGGGGACTCAACCCCACAGATACGCAGTATTTT.

This clone was seen a handful of times. This rearrangement joins TRBV29-1 to TRBJ2-2; 9 nucleotides align to TRBD1. Germline V lookup: CDR1 SQVTM, CDR2 ANQGSEA. V lost 5 bases to trimming and J lost 1 base; unmatched junction nucleotides: 2. The CDR3 is 14 residues long. DNA for the CDR3: TGCAGCGTTCGGGACAGGGTGAACACCGGGGAGCTGTTTTTT. Residues: CSVRDRVNTGELFF.

In its sample, this clone was seen a few times. The chain has TRBV30 and TRBJ1-1; no clear D. Trimming left V 3 bases short and J 0 bases short, with 8 bases between. The CDR3 runs 13 residues. The germline V gene encodes CDR1 GTSNPN and CDR2 SVGIG (reference sequence). The CDR3 protein is CAWRANLNTEAFF. As DNA, the CDR3 is TGTGCCTGGAGAGCTAATCTGAACACTGAAGCTTTCTTT.

J is TRBJ2-7 and V is TRBV28; 8 bases map to TRBD1. Germline V gene lookup returns CDR1 MDHEN and CDR2 SYDVKM. V dropped 8 bases and J dropped 0; count of bases not matched to a gene: 6. The CDR3 contains 14 residues. CDR3 nucleotides: TGTGCCAGCGAACGGACAGGGAACTCCTACGAGCAGTACTTC. This encodes CASERTGNSYEQYF.

This clone has only a few counts. This sequence joins TRBV30 and TRBJ1-5; D not certain. V lost 0 bases and J 0 bases, leaving 6 bases between the germline ends. The CDR3 is 14 residues long. CDR1 is GTSNPN and CDR2 is SVGIG in the germline V gene (reference sequence). CDR3 nucleotide sequence: TGTGCCTGGAGTGTCGGAGTTAGCAATCAGCCCCAGCATTTT. This sequence encodes CAWSVGVSNQPQHF. Full variable domain (rest looked up from reference TRBV30 and TRBJ1-5): SQTIHQWPATLVQPVGSPLSLECTVEGTSNPNLYWYRQAAGRGLQLLFYSVGIGQISSEVPQNLSASRPQDRQFILSSKKLLLSDSGFYLCAWSVGVSNQPQHFGDGTRLSIL.

This clone was found a few times. V and J are TRBV29-1 and TRBJ2-1, with D possibly called TRBD1 or TRBD2 (5 bases each). Looked up from germline, CDR1 is SQVTM and CDR2 is ANQGSEA. V lost 6 bases and J lost 12, with 18 bases in between. This CDR3 spans 12 amino acids. CDR3 nucleotides: TGCAGCGTACCTTTTCCGGGACCCCTGCAGTTCTTC. This translates into CSVPFPGPLQFF.

Concerning this clone: At the DNA level, this CDR3 is encoded by other sequences in the same sample as well. The chain links TRBV30 to TRBJ2-7; D not resolved. This CDR3 has 11 amino acids. Germline V CDR1 and CDR2: GTSNPN, SVGIG (reference sequence). Trimming removed 1 base from V and 2 bases from J, with 3 bases in between. CDR3 protein: CAWSGAYEQYF. The CDR3, as DNA: TGTGCCTGGAGTGGGGCCTACGAGCAGTACTTC.

The chain has TRBV15 and TRBJ2-7; 10 positions agree with TRBD1. V shed 5 bases and J 5 bases; nucleotides not matched to a gene: 3. Germline V lookup: CDR1 LNHNV, CDR2 YYDKDF (reference sequence). The CDR3 spans 13 residues. The CDR3: CATSRDRGDEQYF. CDR3 sequence (DNA): TGTGCCACCAGCCGGGACAGGGGCGACGAGCAGTACTTC.

This rearrangement joins TRBV6-1 to TRBJ2-2, with D perhaps TRBD1 (5 bases). Trimming removed 0 bases at V and 3 bases at J, with 14 bases between. This CDR3 region has 17 residues. Per the germline V gene, CDR1 is MNHNS and CDR2 is SASEGT. CDR3 nucleotides: TGTGCCAGCAGTGAAGCGGACAAGCGTTTGGACACCGGGGAGCTGTTTTTT. It translates to CASSEADKRLDTGELFF.

The chain joins TRBV30 to TRBJ2-6; D is possibly TRBD2 (5 bases). The V end lost 4 bases, the J end lost 4 bases, and 11 bases lay between the germline ends. Per the germline V gene, CDR1 is GTSNPN and CDR2 is SVGIG (reference sequence). CDR3 size: 14 residues. CDR3 residues: CAWTQEEGANVLTF. CDR3 in DNA: TGTGCCTGGACCCAGGAGGAGGGGGCCAACGTCCTGACTTTC.

This clone was recorded a few times. The J gene is TRBJ2-1, the V gene TRBV15, with TRBD2 identical over 13 bases. Trimming removed 3 bases from V and 4 bases from J; junction bases left unmatched: 3. This CDR3 spans 16 amino acids. CDR1 and CDR2 from the germline V gene are LNHNV and YYDKDF (reference sequence). The CDR3 region is CATSRAGLAGYNEQFF. The CDR3 DNA sequence: TGTGCCACCAGCAGGGCGGGACTAGCGGGATACAATGAGCAGTTCTTC.

This clone appeared a few times. The J gene is TRBJ2-5, the V gene TRBV29-1; D is perhaps TRBD2 (6 bases). Germline CDR1 is SQVTM and CDR2 is ANQGSEA. CDR3 length: 9 residues. The V end was cut by 7 bases, the J end by 9 bases, with 9 bases between. The DNA of the CDR3 is TGCAGCGCGGAGGGTCCCCAGTACTTC. Amino acids: CSAEGPQYF.

The genes are TRBV9 and TRBJ2-1; no definite D call. V was clipped by 0 bases and J by 0 bases, with 7 bases between them. CDR3 length: 15 residues. The germline V gene encodes CDR1 SGDLS and CDR2 YYNGEE. For the CDR3, the DNA is TGTGCCAGCAGCGTAGGCGCGAGCTCCTACAATGAGCAGTTCTTC. Translation gives CASSVGASSYNEQFF.

This clone was counted only a few times. The V gene is TRBV25-1, the J gene TRBJ2-1, with 12 bases identical to TRBD2. V lost 9 bases and J lost 6; bases outside the gene matches: 6. Germline CDR1 and CDR2: MGHDK and SYGVNS. CDR3 length: 14 amino acids. This CDR3 reads CASLETSGSNEQFF. CDR3 coding DNA: TGTGCCAGTTTGGAGACTAGCGGGAGCAATGAGCAGTTCTTC.

This clone was detected only a few times. This chain links TRBV18 with TRBJ2-3; TRBD2 aligns across 12 bases. Germline V gene lookup returns CDR1 KGHSH and CDR2 LQKENI. V gave up 4 bases and J gave up 3 bases; unmatched junction bases: 5. The length of the CDR3 is 16 residues. The chain's CDR3 is CASSQTSGSSTDTQYF. As DNA, the CDR3 is TGTGCCAGCTCACAGACTAGCGGGAGTTCTACAGATACGCAGTATTTT.

The sample holds a few counts of this clone. At the DNA level, this CDR3 is encoded by other sequences in the same sample as well. V is TRBV30 and J is TRBJ1-5; D remains unclear. CDR1 is GTSNPN, CDR2 SVGIG, per germline (reference sequence). This CDR3 spans 13 amino acids. V shed 0 bases and J shed 4 bases, with 7 bases lying between them. This chain's CDR3 is CAWSVRQNQPQHF. The CDR3 DNA reads as TGTGCCTGGAGTGTTCGGCAGAATCAGCCCCAGCATTTT.

This clone showed up just a few times. This chain links TRBV29-1 with TRBJ2-7; possible D gene TRBD1, 7 bases. Trimming stripped 4 bases from V and 5 bases from J, with 18 bases between. Per germline, CDR1 SQVTM and CDR2 ANQGSEA. This CDR3 is 14 amino acids long. CDR3 sequence: CSVVQDRRGNEQYF. The CDR3 DNA follows: TGCAGCGTTGTCCAGGACAGGAGGGGGAACGAGCAGTACTTC.

V is TRBV5-1 and J is TRBJ2-1; 10 bases are shared with TRBD2. The CDR3 has 14 amino acids. CDR1 and CDR2 from the germline V gene are SGHRS and YFSETQ. The V gene end was trimmed by 3 bases and the J gene end by 9 bases; junction bases not matched to a gene: 6. CDR3 coding DNA: TGCGCCAGCAGCTCCTCTAGCGGGAGCGGTGAGCAGTTCTTC. Protein sequence: CASSSSSGSGEQFF.

The chain uses TRBV27 and TRBJ2-4; D possibly matches TRBD1 or TRBD2 (5 bases each). Germline V gene sequence: CDR1 MNHEY, CDR2 SMNVEV (reference sequence). The V gene lost 7 bases and the J gene lost 7 bases, with 14 bases spanning the gap. The CDR3 is made up of 13 amino acids. Here the CDR3 DNA reads TGTGCCAGCAAAGTCCCCGGGGACAACATTCAGTACTTC. Residues: CASKVPGDNIQYF.

This clone was recorded a few times. The CDR3 coding sequence is TGTGCCAGCAGCTTACGGTCCTACGAGCAGTACTTC. Encoded protein: CASSLRSYEQYF. The chain recombines TRBV7-9 with TRBJ2-7, with no clear D. Trimming took off 2 bases at V and 1 base at J, with 3 bases between the two ends. CDR1 is SEHNR and CDR2 is FQNEAQ in the germline V gene (reference sequence). This CDR3 is 12 amino acids long.

A few counts support this clone. The chain recombines TRBV29-1 with TRBJ1-1; D is ambiguous. Germline V gene data show CDR1 as SQVTM and CDR2 as ANQGSEA. The length of the CDR3 is 13 residues. V lost 4 bases and J 0 bases, leaving 9 bases between the germline ends. CDR3 nucleotide sequence: TGCAGCGTTGTTCTCCTCATGAACACTGAAGCTTTCTTT. It yields the protein CSVVLLMNTEAFF.

CDR3 bases: TGTGCCAGCAGCGACAGGGGGCTGTTTGAAAAACTGTTTTTT. It is translated as CASSDRGLFEKLFF. V usage is TRBV28 and J usage is TRBJ1-4; TRBD1 agrees at 10 bases. The J segment lost 7 bases and the V segment lost 6 bases, leaving 5 bases of the junction unmatched. CDR3 size: 14 residues. Germline V gene lookup returns CDR1 MDHEN and CDR2 SYDVKM.

This clone was observed a handful of times. This chain joins TRBV23-1 and TRBJ2-5, with TRBD2 matching over 14 bases. TRBV23-1 is labeled an ORF, and its function is uncertain. This CDR3 spans 20 amino acids. The junction had 20 bases not matched to a gene; V was cut back by 6 bases and J by 5 bases. The CDR3 DNA reads as TGCGCCAGCAGGCTGAAACGGGGACTAGCGGGAGCCAGGAAAGGGGAGACCCAGTACTTC. Translated: CASRLKRGLAGARKGETQYF.

This clone was seen more than once but under ten times. The rearrangement joins TRBV19 to TRBJ2-1; 7 bases fit TRBD2. This CDR3 has 15 residues. Germline V gives CDR1 LNHDA, CDR2 SQIVND (reference sequence). V was clipped by 3 bases and J by 3 bases; unmatched bases: 5. The CDR3 DNA sequence: TGTGCCAGTAGTATTCCTAGCGGAGGCTACAATGAGCAGTTCTTC. Amino acids: CASSIPSGGYNEQFF.

Note on this clone: Other nucleotide sequences in the sample specify the same CDR3. The rearrangement links TRBV9 to TRBJ2-1; 9 bases align to TRBD2. The germline V gene has CDR1 SGDLS and CDR2 YYNGEE. CDR3 length: 15 amino acids. Unmatched junction bases numbered 1, after V lost 2 bases and J lost 1 base. The CDR3, as DNA: TGTGCCAGCAGCGTTAGCGGGAGTTCCTACAATGAGCAGTTCTTC. Its translation is CASSVSGSSYNEQFF.

The rearrangement joins TRBV5-4 to TRBJ2-5; D ambiguous. Germline lookup yields CDR1 SGHNT and CDR2 YYREEE (reference sequence). The CDR3 runs to 11 residues. V lost 2 bases and J 3 bases, leaving 2 bases between the germline ends. CDR3 sequence (DNA): TGTGCCAGCAGCTTTAAAGAGACCCAGTACTTC. It codes for CASSFKETQYF.

The chain links TRBV6-5 to TRBJ2-7; D perhaps matches TRBD1 (5 bases). CDR1 is MNHEY, CDR2 SVGAGI, per germline. This CDR3 contains 13 residues. Trimming took off 0 bases at V and 3 bases at J, with 6 bases between the two ends. This CDR3 reads CASSYSTDYEQYF. The CDR3 nucleotides are TGTGCCAGCAGTTACTCGACAGACTACGAGCAGTACTTC.